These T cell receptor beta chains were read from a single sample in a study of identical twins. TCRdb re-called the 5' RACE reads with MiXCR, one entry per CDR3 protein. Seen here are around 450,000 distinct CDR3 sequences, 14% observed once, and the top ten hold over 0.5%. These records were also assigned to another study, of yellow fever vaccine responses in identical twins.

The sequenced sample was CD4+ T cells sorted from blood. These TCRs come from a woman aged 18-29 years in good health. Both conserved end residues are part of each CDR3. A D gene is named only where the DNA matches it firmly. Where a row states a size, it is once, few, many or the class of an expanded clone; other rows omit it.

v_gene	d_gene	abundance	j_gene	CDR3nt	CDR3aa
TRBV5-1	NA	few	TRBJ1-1	TGCGCCAGCAGCTTGAATGGGCAGGGAGATACTGAAGCTTTCTTT	CASSLNGQGDTEAFF
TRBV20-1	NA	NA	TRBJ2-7	TGCAGTGCTAGAAGCAGGGGTGCCGAGCAGTACTTC	CSARSRGAEQYF
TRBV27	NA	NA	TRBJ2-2	TGTGCCAGCAGTTTCGTGGGCGGGATGCCCACCGGGGAGCTGTTTTTT	CASSFVGGMPTGELFF
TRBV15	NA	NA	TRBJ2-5	TGTGCCACCAGCAGAGTTACACTAGCCCGCCAAGAGACCCAGTACTTC	CATSRVTLARQETQYF
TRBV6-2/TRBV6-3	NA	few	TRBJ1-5	TGTGCCAGCAGCCGCGGCTGGGGCAATCAGCCCCAGCATTTT	CASSRGWGNQPQHF
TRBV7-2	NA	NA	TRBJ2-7	TGTGCCAGCAGCGCGTCAGGGTTCTTGTACGAGCAGTACTTC	CASSASGFLYEQYF
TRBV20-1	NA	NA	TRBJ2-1	TGCAGTGCTAGCAAGAGCGAGAGCTCCTACAATGAGCAGTTCTTC	CSASKSESSYNEQFF
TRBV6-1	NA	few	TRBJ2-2	TGTGCCAGCCAAGCTAGGACAGAGTCTAACGGGGAGCTGTTTTTT	CASQARTESNGELFF
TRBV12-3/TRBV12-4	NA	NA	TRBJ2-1	TGTGCCAGCAGTGAATCAGGGAGGTCCTACAATGAGCAGTTCTTC	CASSESGRSYNEQFF
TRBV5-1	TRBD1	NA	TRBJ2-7	TGCGCCAGCAGCTTGAGTCTGACAGGGAGCTCCTACGAGCAGTACTTC	CASSLSLTGSSYEQYF
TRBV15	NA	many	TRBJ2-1	TGTGCCACCAGCAGAGAGACTAGATCCCCTGAGCAGTTCTTC	CATSRETRSPEQFF
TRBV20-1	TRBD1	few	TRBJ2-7	TGCAGTGCTAGATCCGGGACAGGGGAACCCGAGCAGTACTTC	CSARSGTGEPEQYF
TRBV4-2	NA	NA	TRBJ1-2	TGTGCCAGCAGCCAAGATGAAGTGGGCTACACCTTC	CASSQDEVGYTF
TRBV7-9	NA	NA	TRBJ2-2	TGTGCCAGCAGCTCAAGACAGGACGGGGAGCTGTTTTTT	CASSSRQDGELFF
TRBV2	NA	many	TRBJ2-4	TGTGCCAGCAATGGCGGGACGGATACCAAAAACATTCAGTACTTC	CASNGGTDTKNIQYF
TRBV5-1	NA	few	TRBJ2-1	TGCGCCAGCAGCTTGGCGCTTTTCTGGGAGCTAAACAATGAGCAGTTCTTC	CASSLALFWELNNEQFF
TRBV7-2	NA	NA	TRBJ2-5	TGTGCCAGCAGCCTTACCCCACCTAAAGAGACCCAGTACTTC	CASSLTPPKETQYF
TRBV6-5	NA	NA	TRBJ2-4	TGTGCCAGCATCGGGGTTAAAAACATTCAGTACTTC	CASIGVKNIQYF
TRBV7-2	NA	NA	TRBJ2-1	TGTGCCAGCAGCTTAGACGGGACGGGGCAGTTCTTC	CASSLDGTGQFF
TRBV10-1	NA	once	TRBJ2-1	TGCGCCAGCAGTGAGAGGGGATCCTACAATGAGCAGTTCTTC	CASSERGSYNEQFF
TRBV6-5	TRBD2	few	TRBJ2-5	TGTGCCAGCAGTTTCGCCGGACTAGCGGGGGGTCAAGAGACCCAGTACTTC	CASSFAGLAGGQETQYF
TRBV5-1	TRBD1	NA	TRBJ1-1	TGCGCCAGCAGCACCATACCGGGACAGGCGGTTGGCACTGAAGCTTTCTTT	CASSTIPGQAVGTEAFF